These 28 T cell receptor beta chains were sequenced from one sample in a study of T cell repertoires in cytomegalovirus infection. No antigen has been identified for these receptors. Each CDR3 protein is one row after TCRdb ran MiXCR on the reads. The sample has 650,000 to 900,000 distinct CDR3 sequences, almost 30% seen once. Here the sequenced sample was cultured CD8+ T cells from PBMCs, taken from culture after CMV antigen stimulation. The origin of the receptors is a human donor in good health (CMV status not recorded). Some clones in this sample may be carry-over from other donors' samples.

The gene calls are TRBV20-1 and TRBJ2-1, with TRBD2 matching over 11 bases. The CDR3 totals 17 residues. The trim removed 0 bases at V and 7 bases at J, leaving 11 bases unmatched. Germline loops: CDR1 DFQATT, CDR2 SNEGSKA (reference sequence). CDR3 sequence (DNA): TGCAGTGCTAGAGATAGAGGTAGCGGGGGGGGCGGGAATGAGCAGTTCTTC. It specifies CSARDRGSGGGGNEQFF.

This clonotype occurred many times. The V call is TRBV6-5, the J call TRBJ2-1; 8 bases agree with TRBD2. Germline lookup yields CDR1 MNHEY and CDR2 SVGAGI. The CDR3 runs to 15 residues. The trim removed 6 bases at V and 0 bases at J, leaving 4 bases unmatched. The CDR3 bases are TGTGCCAGCAGCCCCGGGACTAGCTCCTACAATGAGCAGTTCTTC. Residues: CASSPGTSSYNEQFF.

This clonotype was detected only a few times. The chain recombines TRBV5-5 with TRBJ1-6, with no clear D. This CDR3 is 16 amino acids long. Germline V CDR1 and CDR2: SGHKS, YYEKEE (reference sequence). V shed 1 base and J shed 0 bases, with 8 bases lying between them. CDR3 in amino acids: CASSLRSSSYNSPLHF. DNA for the CDR3: TGTGCCAGCAGCTTGCGCTCGAGCTCCTATAATTCACCCCTCCACTTT.

This clonotype was counted many times. This CDR3 is CASSQARSSDSQAFF. CDR3 DNA sequence: TGCGCCAGCAGCCAAGCGCGGTCGTCAGACTCCCAAGCTTTCTTT. V is TRBV4-1 and J is TRBJ1-1; D not certain. Germline V lookup: CDR1 MGHRA, CDR2 YSYEKL. Trimming took 1 base from V and 9 from J, leaving 18 bases between them. The CDR3 consists of 15 residues.

This clonotype appeared a few times. The chain recombines TRBV12-3 or TRBV12-4 with TRBJ2-2; 10 nucleotides line up with TRBD2. With 5 bases clipped from V and 5 bases from J, the junction kept 5 bases outside the gene matches. This CDR3 has 15 amino acids. The CDR3 bases are TGTGCCAGCAGTCAGAGCGGGGGGGCGACCGGGGAGCTGTTTTTT. This translates into CASSQSGGATGELFF.

This clonotype was seen just once. The gene calls are TRBV20-1 and TRBJ2-5; D unclear. Germline CDR1 reads DFQATT; CDR2 reads SNEGSKA (reference sequence). V was trimmed by 3 bases and J by 5 bases, leaving 13 bases between them. The length of the CDR3 is 13 residues. The CDR3 bases are TGCAGTGCTAGTCCAGCCCTTTGGGAGACCCAGTACTTC. This gives the protein CSASPALWETQYF.

There are a few counts of this clonotype. V usage is TRBV7-9 and J usage is TRBJ1-2; TRBD1 aligns across 9 bases. V trimming: 4 bases; J trimming: 8 bases; junction bases outside the gene matches: 14. The germline CDR1 and CDR2 sequences are SEHNR and FQNEAQ (reference sequence). CDR3 length: 16 residues. Here the CDR3 reads CASSSSRRTGAEGYTF. CDR3 coding DNA: TGTGCCAGCAGCTCGTCCCGGCGGACAGGGGCAGAGGGCTACACCTTC.

This clonotype was picked up many times. The genes are TRBV5-1 and TRBJ2-3; 11 bases line up with TRBD2. Unmatched junction bases numbered 5, after V lost 0 bases and J lost 5 bases. Germline assignment: CDR1 SGHRS and CDR2 YFSETQ. The CDR3 contains 16 residues. The CDR3 DNA reads TGCGCCAGCAGCTTGGTAGCGGGGGGGCCCCAAGATACGCAGTATTTT. Translating gives CASSLVAGGPQDTQYF.

This rearrangement joins TRBV27 to TRBJ1-2; tentative D call: TRBD1 (5 bases). V dropped 5 bases and J dropped 2 bases, with 15 bases sitting between them. The CDR3 consists of 15 residues. Germline values: CDR1 MNHEY, CDR2 SMNVEV (reference sequence). This CDR3 reads CASSPRARMNYGYTF. The CDR3 DNA reads as TGTGCCAGCAGTCCCAGGGCTCGAATGAACTATGGCTACACCTTC.

This clonotype appeared many times. The V gene is TRBV7-9, the J gene TRBJ2-3; D assignment may be TRBD1 or TRBD2 (5 bases each). This CDR3 region has 14 residues. V lost 5 bases and J 2 bases, leaving 11 bases between the germline ends. CDR1 and CDR2 (germline): SEHNR, FQNEAQ (reference sequence). The CDR3, as DNA: TGTGCCAGCAGCACGGGACCCTACACAGATACGCAGTATTTT. This codes for CASSTGPYTDTQYF.

The rearrangement joins TRBV7-6 to TRBJ2-3; 7 bases agree with TRBD2. There are 16 residues in the CDR3. Germline V gene sequence: CDR1 SGHVS, CDR2 FNYEAQ. V was clipped by 2 bases and J by 5 bases; unmatched bases: 10. CDR3 nucleotides: TGTGCCAGCAGCTTATCTGCGGGGGAGGGGAAAGATACGCAGTATTTT. Translating gives CASSLSAGEGKDTQYF.

V usage is TRBV5-6 and J usage is TRBJ1-1; TRBD1 matches at 9 bases. CDR3 length: 17 residues. From germline, CDR1 is SGHDT and CDR2 YYEEEE. V trimming: 0 bases; J trimming: 2 bases; junction bases outside the gene matches: 8. The CDR3 sequence: CASSLAGTGIFNTEAFF. The DNA for the CDR3 is TGTGCCAGCAGCTTGGCCGGGACAGGGATATTTAACACTGAAGCTTTCTTT.

This clonotype showed up just a few times. The V gene is TRBV4-1, the J gene TRBJ2-3; D is undetermined. Trimming pared 4 bases from V and 5 bases from J, leaving 16 bases between. This CDR3 comprises 15 residues. The V gene's germline CDR1 is MGHRA and CDR2 YSYEKL. The CDR3 protein is CASSLNRATGDTQYF. The CDR3 region has the DNA TGCGCCAGCAGCCTCAACCGGGCCACGGGAGATACGCAGTATTTT.

This chain joins TRBV29-1 and TRBJ1-2; tentatively, D is TRBD1 (5 bases). Trimming removed 4 bases at V and 0 bases at J, with 9 bases between. The germline CDR1 and CDR2 sequences are SQVTM and ANQGSEA. The CDR3 sequence is 13 residues long. CDR3 loop: CSVGDGPNYGYTF. CDR3 nucleotides: TGCAGCGTTGGGGACGGACCTAACTATGGCTACACCTTC.

The CDR3 protein is CASSATSGGYNEQFF. The CDR3 bases are TGTGCCAGCAGTGCGACTAGCGGGGGGTACAATGAGCAGTTCTTC. The V call is TRBV9, the J call TRBJ2-1, with 13 bases matching TRBD2. The junction had 3 bases not matched to a gene; V was cut back by 5 bases and J by 4 bases. Germline V gene data show CDR1 as SGDLS and CDR2 as YYNGEE. This CDR3 is built from 15 residues.

This clonotype was counted a few times. The chain joins TRBV7-9 to TRBJ2-1; D gene unclear. Germline lookup yields CDR1 SEHNR and CDR2 FQNEAQ (reference sequence). V lost 8 bases to trimming and J lost 5 bases, with 13 bases between them. The CDR3 covers 13 residues. The CDR3 DNA follows: TGTGCCAGCGGCATAGCCGGTGACAATGAGCAGTTCTTC. This gives the protein CASGIAGDNEQFF.

The chain carries TRBV7-2 and TRBJ2-1; 8 bases align to TRBD2. Germline V CDR1 and CDR2: SGHTA, FQGNSA. J gave up 12 bases and V 4 bases, and 14 bases lay outside the gene matches. This CDR3 region has 15 residues. This CDR3 reads CASSSLAGDRHGQFF. Here the CDR3 DNA reads TGTGCCAGCAGCTCCCTAGCGGGTGACCGTCACGGGCAGTTCTTC.

This clonotype was counted a few times. This chain uses TRBV18 with TRBJ2-5; D ambiguous. There are 13 residues in the CDR3. Germline CDR1 KGHSH, CDR2 LQKENI. The V gene lost 3 bases and the J gene lost 3 bases, with 8 bases spanning the gap. CDR3 DNA: TGTGCCAGCTCACCTTGGGCGGAAGAGACCCAGTACTTC. This sequence encodes CASSPWAEETQYF.

This clonotype was picked up a small number of times. In DNA form, the CDR3 reads TGTGCCAGCAGCCCCCAATTTCAGGGTGACACTGAAGCTTTCTTT. Its protein is CASSPQFQGDTEAFF. The gene calls are TRBV28 and TRBJ1-1; TRBD1 might be the D (5 bases). V was trimmed by 6 bases and J by 3 bases, leaving 17 bases between them. Germline CDR1 MDHEN, CDR2 SYDVKM. The CDR3 is 15 residues long. Together with reference TRBV28 and TRBJ1-1, the CDR3 gives the full variable domain: DVKVTQSSRYLVKRTGEKVFLECVQDMDHENMFWYRQDPGLGLRLIYFSYDVKMKEKGDIPEGYSVSREKKERFSLILESASTNQTSMYLCASSPQFQGDTEAFFGQGTRLTVV.

This clonotype was detected a few times. This chain uses TRBV12-3 or TRBV12-4 with TRBJ1-2; tentatively, D is TRBD1 (6 bases). The CDR3 sequence is 14 residues long. V gave up 8 bases and J gave up 4 bases, with 17 bases separating them. The CDR3 is CASVTNRVIYGYTF. The DNA for the CDR3 is TGTGCCAGCGTGACCAACAGGGTGATCTATGGCTACACCTTC.

The chain couples TRBV6-6 to TRBJ2-1, with 11 bases identical to TRBD2. CDR1 MNHNY and CDR2 SVGAGI come from the germline V gene (reference sequence). CDR3 size: 16 residues. V shed 0 bases and J 5 bases; nucleotides not matched to a gene: 3. The CDR3 loop is CASSYSLAGENNEQFF. CDR3 sequence (DNA): TGTGCCAGCAGTTACTCACTAGCGGGGGAGAACAATGAGCAGTTCTTC.

This clonotype is a singleton in its sample. The J gene is TRBJ1-2, the V gene TRBV7-9; perhaps TRBD1 as D (5 bases). The CDR3 runs 15 residues. Trimming left V 5 bases short and J 6 bases short, with 19 bases between. The germline V gene encodes CDR1 SEHNR and CDR2 FQNEAQ (reference sequence). In nucleotides, the CDR3 is TGTGCCAGCAGCCAGACAGACCGCCCGAGGGATGGCTACACCTTC. Its protein is CASSQTDRPRDGYTF.

As to this clonotype: At one of its ends the junction is not consistent with the germline gene, which may arise from a read error. V usage is TRBV14 and J usage is TRBJ2-5, with D perhaps given as TRBD1 or TRBD2 (5 bases each). The CDR3 covers 15 residues. From germline, CDR1 is SGHDN and CDR2 FVKESK. The CDR3 nucleotides read TGCGCCAGCAGGGCCCACGGGGAGCACCAAGAGACCCAGTACTTC. Encoded protein: CASRAHGEHQETQYF.

The genes are TRBV6-1 and TRBJ2-7, with TRBD2 as a possible D gene (5 bases). The CDR3 consists of 13 residues. Trimming stripped 5 bases from V and 5 bases from J, with 13 bases between. Germline assignment: CDR1 MNHNS and CDR2 SASEGT. CDR3 in amino acids: CASSFEGADEQYF. CDR3 DNA sequence: TGTGCCAGCAGTTTCGAGGGCGCGGACGAGCAGTACTTC.

This clonotype has more than one count but fewer than ten. The rearrangement links TRBV6-2 or TRBV6-3 to TRBJ1-2; tentatively, D is TRBD1 (6 bases). CDR1 and CDR2 (germline): MNHEY, SVGEGT. This CDR3 spans 16 amino acids. Trimming removed 5 bases from V and 8 bases from J, with 24 bases in between. The chain's CDR3 is CASSLSSTGGGKGYTF. The CDR3 DNA reads TGTGCCAGCAGTCTCTCATCGACAGGAGGAGGGAAGGGCTACACCTTC.

This chain connects TRBV29-1 to TRBJ2-3; no firm D call. The germline V gene has CDR1 SQVTM and CDR2 ANQGSEA. The V and J ends lost 2 bases and 1 base respectively, with 16 bases between them. The CDR3 is 16 residues long. CDR3 region: CSVENPYHDGTDTQYF. CDR3 nucleotide sequence: TGCAGCGTTGAAAATCCGTACCATGACGGCACAGATACGCAGTATTTT.

This clonotype was detected a few times. This chain joins TRBV7-9 and TRBJ1-2; D not resolved. Trimming took 4 bases from V and 5 from J, leaving 14 bases between them. The CDR3 runs 14 residues. CDR1 SEHNR and CDR2 FQNEAQ come from the germline V gene (reference sequence). The CDR3 spells CASSSGGGRYGYTF. The CDR3, as DNA: TGTGCCAGCAGCTCCGGAGGAGGGAGGTATGGCTACACCTTC.

The CDR3 loop reads CASSRTGGAAFF. As DNA, the CDR3 is TGTGCCAGCAGTCGGACAGGGGGGGCAGCTTTCTTT. J is TRBJ1-1 and V is TRBV6-5; the match to TRBD1 covers 10 bases. This CDR3 spans 12 amino acids. V gave up 5 bases and J gave up 10 bases; unmatched junction bases: 4. The germline V gene has CDR1 MNHEY and CDR2 SVGAGI.